This TCR beta chain was retrieved from a study of blood T cell repertoires in COVID-19. Study as a whole: T cells, B-cell-depleted T cells, or PBMCs supplied cDNA or gDNA.

CDR1 SEHNR and CDR2 FQNEAQ come from the germline V gene (reference sequence). J gave up 7 bases and V 3 bases, and 1 base lay outside the gene matches. This CDR3 is built from 14 residues. In the authors' workflow: Researchers report that nucleated cell counts were estimated from reference gene primer amplification. Some clones are missing from TCRdb's copy, which holds only in-frame ones; the method was immunoSEQ multiplex PCR. V and J calls and clone size are given by that table; D and trimming were obtained from the DNA. Among more than 250,000 clones listed, 82% were seen once. Participants, roughly 18 to 100 years old, spanned under 25 US areas. Contact with a PCR-confirmed or clinician-diagnosed COVID-19 case occurred within 2 weeks of entry. As for this clone: Other nucleotide sequences from this sample produce the same CDR3.

The rearrangement links TRBV7-9 to TRBJ2-2; 11 positions match TRBD2. This TCR derives from a man between 40 and 49 years old who had been exposed to COVID-19. Sequencing was performed on PBMCs or T cells enriched from blood (not recorded which). The CDR3, as DNA: TGTGCCAGCAGCTTTGGACTAGCGGGCGGGGAGCTGTTTTTT. It specifies CASSFGLAGGELFF.